This record looks at one TCR beta chain sequence and its context. Antigen specificity is unknown. Looked up from germline, CDR1 is SNHLY and CDR2 is FYNNEI. The V end was cut by 7 bases, the J end by 4 bases, with 13 bases between. CDR3 size: 13 residues. This specimen belongs to a study of shared clonotypes between healthy human individuals. General observations from the study: Around 5% of naive CD4 clonotypes were common to a handful of donors. Investigators expected sequencing depth to affect clonotype sharing among donors.

Genomic DNA from each subset was divided evenly over several immunoSEQ plates. In the original analysis: Filtering differed, since immunoSEQ gave only junction sequences and no quality scores. TCRdb keeps only in-frame clones here, not all; method: immunoSEQ multiplex PCR. The DNA was the basis for D and trimming; V, J and clone size are from that table. The sample has hundreds of thousands of clones; about 96% are singletons. The source material was naive CD4+ T cells sorted from blood. As to subset: CD45RA+ positively selected. The chain carries TRBV2 and TRBJ1-1; D ambiguous. This clonotype was obtained from a woman in her twenties or thirties in good health. CDR3 bases: TGTGCCAGCACTGACCAGGTATCCACTGAAGCTTTCTTT. Encoded protein: CASTDQVSTEAFF.